Reported below is one TCR beta chain. The CDR3 covers 13 residues. Trimming removed 6 bases from V and 7 bases from J, with 15 bases in between. Germline V gene lookup returns CDR1 LGHNT and CDR2 FRNRAP. These data are taken from a study of control samples from healthy donors and cancer patients. Assay: immunoSEQ multiplex PCR; the TCRdb copy retains only in-frame clones and omits some. The data hold 150,000 to 200,000 clones, with more than 85% observed a single time. Material: blood. The receptor was isolated from a woman in her thirties or forties in good health. The chain uses TRBV12-5 and TRBJ1-2; D possibly corresponds to TRBD1 (6 bases). The CDR3 loop reads CASGRQGLGGYTF. The DNA of the CDR3 is TGTGCTAGTGGACGTCAGGGGCTGGGTGGCTACACCTTC.